This entry is about one T cell receptor beta chain. This entry is derived from a study of T cell changes during pregnancy in multiple sclerosis. Sequencing used immunoSEQ multiplex PCR; TCRdb keeps in-frame clones, though not all of them. Among 50,000 to 55,000 clones listed, 92% were seen once. The receptor comes from a female donor with multiple sclerosis, enrolled in a pregnancy study. The sample in question was CD4+ T cells from peripheral blood mononuclear cells, obtained after pregnancy.

CDR3 in amino acids: CASSSGTSGRESGELFF. Written as DNA, the CDR3 is TGTGCCAGCAGCTCCGGGACTAGCGGGAGGGAATCCGGGGAGCTGTTTTTT. This chain joins TRBV11-3 and TRBJ2-2; 16 nucleotides align to TRBD2. The trim removed 4 bases at V and 6 bases at J, leaving 5 bases unmatched. Germline V CDR1 and CDR2: SGHNT, YENEEA. CDR3 length equals 17 residues.